Presented here are 22 T cell receptor beta chains from one specimen sequenced in a study of blood T cell repertoires in COVID-19. The data were produced by immunoSEQ multiplex PCR, yet TCRdb's version contains in-frame clones alone and is incomplete. This table has about 110,000 clones, about four fifths appearing once. Material: peripheral blood. These receptor sequences come from a woman between 65 and 79 years old with acute or convalescent COVID-19.

This chain connects TRBV11-2 to TRBJ1-6; no clear D. CDR3 size: 15 residues. Looked up from germline, CDR1 is SGHAT and CDR2 is FQNNGV. V shed 5 bases and J shed 8 bases, with 16 bases lying between them. For the CDR3, the DNA is TGTGCCAGCAGCCCCTCGGTACTATGGGATTCACCCCTCCACTTT. It encodes CASSPSVLWDSPLHF.

V and J are TRBV24-1 and TRBJ2-1, with D tentatively TRBD1 (6 bases). V lost 2 bases, J lost 8 bases, and 15 bases lay in between. Looked up from germline, CDR1 is KGHDR and CDR2 is SFDVKD. The CDR3 is made up of 15 amino acids. Here the CDR3 DNA reads TGTGCCACCAGTGATTCCCGTCGGACAGCCTATGAGCAGTTCTTC. Translated, it gives CATSDSRRTAYEQFF.

This chain links TRBV7-3 with TRBJ2-3, with D maybe TRBD1 (6 bases). The CDR3 contains 13 residues. Trimming shortened V by 10 bases and J by 4 bases, and 15 bases separated the two germline ends. Germline values: CDR1 SGHTA, CDR2 FQGTGA. The CDR3 DNA follows: TGTGCCACGGCACAGGGACCCCCAGATACGCAGTATTTT. Translated, it gives CATAQGPPDTQYF.

The chain recombines TRBV2 with TRBJ1-5; 8 nucleotides align to TRBD1. The CDR3 sequence is 16 residues long. Germline V CDR1 and CDR2: SNHLY, FYNNEI. V lost 3 bases and J lost 4; bases outside the gene matches: 8. The CDR3 reads CASSDGSGGVNQPQHF. The DNA of the CDR3 is TGTGCCAGCAGTGATGGGTCAGGGGGCGTAAATCAGCCCCAGCATTTT.

This clone was seen only a few times. V is TRBV30 and J is TRBJ2-7; the D is unclear. Germline CDR1 is GTSNPN and CDR2 is SVGIG (reference sequence). Trimming shortened V by 0 bases and J by 4 bases, and 7 bases separated the two germline ends. This CDR3 is built from 12 residues. CDR3 in DNA: TGTGCCTGGAGTGTCGATAGATACGAGCAGTACTTC. Translation gives CAWSVDRYEQYF. The full variable domain, in which reference TRBV30 and TRBJ2-7 provide the parts outside the CDR3, is SQTIHQWPATLVQPVGSPLSLECTVEGTSNPNLYWYRQAAGRGLQLLFYSVGIGQISSEVPQNLSASRPQDRQFILSSKKLLLSDSGFYLCAWSVDRYEQYFGPGTRLTVT.

The chain joins TRBV1 to TRBJ2-7; TRBD1, the table's D call, was not compared with the DNA. TRBV1 is classified as a pseudogene. The CDR3 has 15 residues. The CDR3 DNA is TGCACCAGCAGCCATAACAGGGGCCGCTATTACGAGCAGTACGTC. This gives the protein CTSSHNRGRYYEQYV.

This clone has a handful of counts. V usage is TRBV19 and J usage is TRBJ1-6, with 7 bases aligning to TRBD1. J was trimmed by 8 bases and V by 4 bases; bases with no gene match: 5. CDR3 size: 14 residues. Germline lookup yields CDR1 LNHDA and CDR2 SQIVND (reference sequence). CDR3 sequence reads: CASSTTGQDSPLHF. The DNA of the CDR3 is TGTGCCAGTAGTACCACAGGACAGGATTCACCCCTCCACTTT.

The CDR3 DNA sequence: TGTGCCTGGAGTCCGGGACACTCGAACTGGGAAGCTTTCTTT. Its translation: CAWSPGHSNWEAFF. The V and J genes are TRBV30 and TRBJ1-1; weak D call: TRBD1 (6 bases). Germline loops: CDR1 GTSNPN, CDR2 SVGIG (reference sequence). The CDR3 contains 14 residues. V was clipped by 2 bases and J by 8 bases, with 18 bases between them.

Here the CDR3 DNA reads TGCGCCAGCAGGAAAGGGATGGGGCCGTACAATGAGCAGTTCTTC. Protein product: CASRKGMGPYNEQFF. This sequence joins TRBV4-1 and TRBJ2-1; TRBD1 might be the D (5 bases). Deletions cut 6 bases from V and 4 bases from J, with 16 bases between. There are 15 residues in the CDR3. CDR1 is MGHRA, CDR2 YSYEKL, per germline.

The chain links TRBV29-1 to TRBJ1-2; maybe TRBD1 (5 bases). The germline V gene encodes CDR1 SQVTM and CDR2 ANQGSEA. The CDR3 covers 14 residues. V dropped 2 bases and J dropped 4 bases, with 14 bases sitting between them. The CDR3: CSVELQGQLYGYTF. The DNA of the CDR3 is TGCAGCGTTGAACTCCAGGGCCAGCTCTATGGCTACACCTTC.

This clone was recorded a few times. The V call is TRBV7-2, the J call TRBJ1-2; 11 nucleotides agree with TRBD1. The CDR3 totals 18 residues. J lost 4 bases, V lost 1 base, and 11 bases had no gene match. Per germline, CDR1 SGHTA and CDR2 FQGNSA. CDR3 DNA sequence: TGTGCCAGCAGCTTAGTCGGAGGACAGGGGGCGGGGTCCTATGGCTACACCTTC. Protein product: CASSLVGGQGAGSYGYTF.

The chain recombines TRBV28 with TRBJ1-2; D not certain. V was pared by 4 bases and J by 4 bases, with 7 bases between. Germline assignment: CDR1 MDHEN and CDR2 SYDVKM. The CDR3 is 12 amino acids. The chain's CDR3 is CASSSGGYGYTF. In DNA, the CDR3 is TGTGCCAGCAGTTCCGGTGGCTATGGCTACACCTTC.

The genes are TRBV6-5 and TRBJ2-7; 8 bases agree with TRBD1. The CDR3 has 15 amino acids. The trim removed 6 bases at V and 2 bases at J, leaving 9 bases unmatched. Germline-derived CDR1 and CDR2 are MNHEY and SVGAGI. As DNA, the CDR3 is TGTGCCAGCAGGGGGGGACAGGCCACAGCCTACGAGCAGTACTTC. The encoded protein is CASRGGQATAYEQYF.

The chain employs TRBV4-1 and TRBJ1-2, with 10 bases identical to TRBD1. This CDR3 spans 16 amino acids. The germline gives CDR1 MGHRA, CDR2 YSYEKL. Unmatched junction bases numbered 9, after V lost 0 bases and J lost 8 bases. CDR3 loop: CASSQDRWTGGLGYTF. The CDR3 DNA reads as TGCGCCAGCAGCCAAGATCGCTGGACAGGGGGTTTGGGCTACACCTTC.

This chain connects TRBV2 to TRBJ2-5; D ambiguous. Germline V gene lookup returns CDR1 SNHLY and CDR2 FYNNEI. The CDR3 extends over 14 amino acids. Trimming removed 3 bases from V and 0 bases from J, with 8 bases in between. CDR3 protein: CASSETQYQETQYF. Here the CDR3 DNA reads TGTGCCAGCAGTGAGACACAGTACCAAGAGACCCAGTACTTC.

The J gene is TRBJ2-6, the V gene TRBV5-8; D unresolved. This CDR3 has 16 amino acids. The V gene's germline CDR1 is SGHTS and CDR2 YDEGEE. V was shortened by 0 bases and J by 1 base, with 8 bases between the two germline ends. The CDR3 DNA sequence: TGTGCCAGCAGCTTGGCCCGCAGGTCTGGGGCCAACGTCCTGACTTTC. It yields the protein CASSLARRSGANVLTF.

V is TRBV5-1 and J is TRBJ1-6; tentatively, D is TRBD1 (5 bases). CDR1 SGHRS and CDR2 YFSETQ come from the germline V gene. V was pared by 3 bases and J by 6 bases, with 16 bases between. CDR3 length: 16 amino acids. The chain's CDR3 is CASSSGDSRGNSPLHF. CDR3 DNA: TGCGCCAGCAGCTCCGGGGACTCCCGGGGTAATTCACCCCTCCACTTT.

J is TRBJ1-1 and V is TRBV5-4; D remains unclear. Trimming left V 2 bases short and J 4 bases short, with 12 bases between. The CDR3 covers 14 residues. Looked up from germline, CDR1 is SGHNT and CDR2 is YYREEE (reference sequence). As DNA, the CDR3 is TGTGCCAGCAGCTTTCAGGTACCCGGCACTGAAGCTTTCTTT. This codes for CASSFQVPGTEAFF. Filled out from reference TRBV5-4 and TRBJ1-1, the complete variable domain reads ETGVTQSPTHLIKTRGQQVTLRCSSQSGHNTVSWYQQALGQGPQFIFQYYREEENGRGNFPPRFSGLQFPNYSSELNVNALELDDSALYLCASSFQVPGTEAFFGQGTRLTVV.

The V and J genes are TRBV7-2 and TRBJ2-1; 8 nucleotides match TRBD1. The CDR3 loop spans 13 amino acids. Germline CDR1 reads SGHTA; CDR2 reads FQGNSA. The V segment lost 4 bases and the J segment 7 bases; nucleotides outside the gene matches: 3. The CDR3 here is CASSSGTGNEQFF. The CDR3 DNA is TGTGCCAGCAGCTCAGGGACAGGTAATGAGCAGTTCTTC.

The V gene is TRBV23-1, the J gene TRBJ2-7, with 7 bases that match TRBD1. TRBV23-1 is designated an ORF whose function remains uncertain. The CDR3 covers 15 residues. Germline trimming cut 4 bases from V and 0 bases from J; bases unmatched to any gene: 6. CDR3 nucleotide sequence: TGCGCCAGCAGTCGCGGCAGGGGGTTCTCCTACGAGCAGTACGTC. Its protein is CASSRGRGFSYEQYV.

The chain is built from TRBV12-5 and TRBJ2-2, with 8 bases matching TRBD1. The V gene's germline CDR1 is LGHNT and CDR2 FRNRAP. J lost 4 bases, V lost 6 bases, and 4 bases had no gene match. The CDR3 consists of 14 residues. The CDR3: CASGTDRATGELFF. CDR3 bases: TGTGCTAGTGGAACGGACAGGGCCACCGGGGAGCTGTTTTTT.

CDR3 nucleotide sequence: TGTGCCAGCAGCGAGGCCGGGGGTAACACCGGGGAGCTGTTTTTT. Translated: CASSEAGGNTGELFF. The chain combines TRBV5-4 with TRBJ2-2; a weak D match, TRBD2 (6 bases). Germline V CDR1 and CDR2: SGHNT, YYREEE (reference sequence). V lost 4 bases, J lost 2 bases, and 12 bases lay in between. The CDR3 extends over 15 amino acids.